This is a list of T cell receptor beta chains from one sample in a study of blood T cell repertoires in COVID-19. Data came from immunoSEQ multiplex PCR; TCRdb stores just in-frame clones and leaves some out. There are around 200,000 clones in the sample; more than 75% occur only once, and roughly 2% lies in the top ten. The source material was peripheral blood. Source of these receptors: a middle-aged man with active or convalescent COVID-19. CDR3s include the opening cysteine and the closing phenylalanine or tryptophan. The order of the fields is D gene, V gene, clone size, J gene, CDR3 DNA, CDR3 protein. D genes are given only for firm matches. Size values are once, few and many counts, or a class for expanded clones, and some rows have none.

>TRBD2|TRBV27|-|TRBJ2-7
TGTGCCAGCAGTTCAACTAGCGGGGGGTCTCCCTACGAGCAGTACTTC
CASSSTSGGSPYEQYF
>TRBD1|TRBV6-5|-|TRBJ2-7
TGTGCCACCCCCCCAGGTGGGACAGGGGGACACGAGCAGTACTTC
CATPPGGTGGHEQYF
>-|TRBV28|once|TRBJ2-3
TGTGCCAGCACCTGGGGGGGCACAGATACGCAGTATTTT
CASTWGGTDTQYF
>-|TRBV4-1|-|TRBJ2-1
TGCGCCAGCAGCCAAGAAAAGCGGGCCTCTTCCCTTGAGCAGTTCTTC
CASSQEKRASSLEQFF
>TRBD1|TRBV6-5|few|TRBJ1-2
TGTGCCAGCAGCCCAACGACAGGGATAGGCTACACCTTC
CASSPTTGIGYTF
>-|TRBV5-1|-|TRBJ2-3
TGCGCCAGCAGCCGGCTGACTAACACAGATACGCAGTATTTT
CASSRLTNTDTQYF
>-|TRBV5-1|-|TRBJ2-7
TGCGCCAGCAGCTTGAGTGACGCGGGTCGGGAGCAGTACTTC
CASSLSDAGREQYF
>-|TRBV5-1|-|TRBJ2-5
TGCGCCAGCAGCTTCGGAGGTCGAGAGACCCAGTACTTC
CASSFGGRETQYF
>-|TRBV7-3|once|TRBJ2-2
TGTGCCAGCAGCCGAGACGGAGACCACACCGGGGAGCTGTTTTTT
CASSRDGDHTGELFF
>TRBD2|TRBV19|-|TRBJ2-5
TGTGCCAGTAGTAACCCCAGACTAGCGGGAGGGCCGGGAGAGACCCAGTACTTC
CASSNPRLAGGPGETQYF
>-|TRBV19|-|TRBJ2-7
TGTGCCAGTAGTGGCCAGACAGGAGCCTACGAGCAGTACTTC
CASSGQTGAYEQYF
>-|TRBV30|-|TRBJ1-2
TGTGCCTGGAGGGAACCACACAGGGTTACAAACTATGGCTACACCTTC
CAWREPHRVTNYGYTF
>-|TRBV19|-|TRBJ2-5
TGTGCCAGTAGTATAACTCGGGATTACCAAGAGACCCAGTACTTC
CASSITRDYQETQYF
>-|TRBV24-1|-|TRBJ2-5
TGTGCCACCAGTGATATCATCTCAAGACAGGTCCAGTACTTC
CATSDIISRQVQYF
>-|TRBV28|-|TRBJ1-6
TGTGCCAGCAGCCCTGGGAGGGGTTTGGGTAATTCACCCCTCCACTTT
CASSPGRGLGNSPLHF
>TRBD1|TRBV28|-|TRBJ2-3
TGTGCCAGCAGGAGACTCCGGACAGGGAGCACAGATACGCAGTATTTT
CASRRLRTGSTDTQYF
>TRBD1|TRBV10-1|-|TRBJ2-2
TGCGCCAGCAGCTCACAGGGGGCCGGGGAGCTGTTTTTT
CASSSQGAGELFF
>-|TRBV7-6|once|TRBJ2-2
TGTGCCAGCAGCTTCAGGGATTCCGGGGAGCTGTTTTTT
CASSFRDSGELFF
>-|TRBV28|-|TRBJ1-2
TGTGCCAGCGGCAGACAGTTGGTCTATGGCTACACCTTC
CASGRQLVYGYTF
>-|TRBV29-1|-|TRBJ2-5
TGCAGCGGTGAAGGCCAGGGACAAGAGACCCAGTACTTC
CSGEGQGQETQYF
>TRBD1|TRBV6-2/TRBV6-3|-|TRBJ2-7
TGTGCCAGCAGTGACCCCGGACAGGGGAGCTCCTACGAGCAGTACTTC
CASSDPGQGSSYEQYF
>-|TRBV7-3|-|TRBJ2-3
TGTGCCAGCAGCTTAACGCCCCGGACTTCTAGCACAGATACGCAGTATTTT
CASSLTPRTSSTDTQYF
>TRBD2|TRBV27|once|TRBJ2-7
TGTGCCAGCAGTTTTCGCGGGAGCTCCTACGAGCAGTACTTC
CASSFRGSSYEQYF
>TRBD1|TRBV28|-|TRBJ1-2
TGTGCCACCTTGACAGGGGGAAGCTTCTACTATGGCTACACCTTC
CATLTGGSFYYGYTF
>-|TRBV28|-|TRBJ1-5
TGTGCCAGCACTTCGGGGTGGGGGGTCGATCAGCCCCAGCATTTT
CASTSGWGVDQPQHF
>-|TRBV5-1|-|TRBJ2-7
TGCGCCAGCAGCATTGCAGGCGACTCCTACGAGCAGTACTTC
CASSIAGDSYEQYF
>TRBD1|TRBV10-1|-|TRBJ2-3
TGCGCCAGCAGTGAGTCGGGACAGGGAACAGATACGCAGTATTTT
CASSESGQGTDTQYF
>TRBD2|TRBV6-2/TRBV6-3|-|TRBJ2-1
TGTGCCAGCAGTACCTCGAGGCTAGCGGAGAGAAATGAGCAGTTCTTC
CASSTSRLAERNEQFF
>TRBD1|TRBV29-1|-|TRBJ1-1
TGCAGCGTTCGGACAGGGGGAAGCACTGAAGCTTTCTTT
CSVRTGGSTEAFF
>-|TRBV28|-|TRBJ2-7
TGTGCCAGCAGTTCGCGGAGGGACTCCTACGAGCAGTACTTC
CASSSRRDSYEQYF
>-|TRBV18|-|TRBJ2-7
TGTGCCAGCTCACCCCCTACAGGGTCTTACGAGCAGTACTTC
CASSPPTGSYEQYF
>-|TRBV11-2|-|TRBJ1-1
TGTGCCAGCAGCTTAGTTTCTCCAGGGGTGAACACTGAAGCTTTCTTT
CASSLVSPGVNTEAFF
>-|TRBV12-3/TRBV12-4|-|TRBJ1-6
TGTGCCAGCAGCACAGGGCCAAGACCCCTCCACTTT
CASSTGPRPLHF
>TRBD1|TRBV7-9|-|TRBJ2-2
TGTGCCAGCAGCTCTACCGGGACAGGGGGCGTCACCGGGGAGCTGTTTTTT
CASSSTGTGGVTGELFF
>-|TRBV4-1|-|TRBJ2-2
TGCGCCAGCAGCCAAGATCCGCAGGGGATTCCGACCACCGGGGAGCTGTTTTTT
CASSQDPQGIPTTGELFF
>-|TRBV7-6|-|TRBJ2-2
TGTGCCAGCAGCCCAACAGGGTCGGGCACCGGGGAGCTGTTTTTT
CASSPTGSGTGELFF
>TRBD1|TRBV9|-|TRBJ2-5
TGTGCCAGCAGCGTCCTCGGGGACAGTCTAGAGACCCAGTACTTC
CASSVLGDSLETQYF
>TRBD1|TRBV27|few|TRBJ1-1
TGTGCCAGCAGCCTCCTCCGAGACAGGGCAGATGATGCTGAAGCTTTCTTT
CASSLLRDRADDAEAFF
>TRBD1|TRBV29-1|once|TRBJ1-2
TGCAGCGTCCGGTACCGGGACAGGGTCGGCTACACCTTC
CSVRYRDRVGYTF
>-|TRBV6-5|-|TRBJ1-2
TGTGCCAGCAGTTACTCCCAGGGGACCTATGGCTACACCTTC
CASSYSQGTYGYTF
>TRBD1|TRBV28|once|TRBJ1-6
TGTGCCAGCAGTGACTTGAGGACAGGGTCAAATTCACCCCTCCACTTT
CASSDLRTGSNSPLHF
>TRBD1|TRBV5-4|-|TRBJ1-1
TGTGCCAGCAGCCCTCGGACAGGCAACACTGAAGCTTTCTTT
CASSPRTGNTEAFF
>TRBD1|TRBV28|-|TRBJ1-6
TGTGCCAGCCTTAGACAGGGGGTCCTCTCACCCCTCCACTTT
CASLRQGVLSPLHF
>-|TRBV18|-|TRBJ2-5
TGTGCCAGCTCACCGCGTCGAGAGACCCAGTACTTC
CASSPRRETQYF
>TRBD2|TRBV28|-|TRBJ2-5
TGTGCCAGCAGTTTAGGGACTAGCCCCGTAGAGACCCAGTACTTC
CASSLGTSPVETQYF
>-|TRBV28|once|TRBJ2-5
TGTGCCAGCAGTTCACCAGGGGTGGGGACCCAGTACTTC
CASSSPGVGTQYF
>-|TRBV7-2|-|TRBJ1-2
TGTGCCAGCTGCTTAGTGGGGGGTAGGGGCTACACCTTC
CASCLVGGRGYTF
>TRBD2|TRBV9|-|TRBJ2-7
TGTGCCAGCAGCGTAGCTACGGGGGGAGTGCCCTACGAGCAGTACTTC
CASSVATGGVPYEQYF
>-|TRBV5-1|few|TRBJ2-7
TGCGCCAGCAGCCTTCTAGGCCAATCCTACGAGCAGTACTTC
CASSLLGQSYEQYF
>TRBD1|TRBV9|-|TRBJ2-2
TGTGCCAGCAGTGCTGTGGACAGGGGCTACACCGGGGAGCTGTTTTTT
CASSAVDRGYTGELFF
>-|TRBV5-5|-|TRBJ2-2
TGTGCCAGCAGTTATGGGGGGGCACAGGGCGCCGGGGAGCTGTTTTTT
CASSYGGAQGAGELFF
>-|TRBV29-1|-|TRBJ2-5
TGCAGCGTTGGGGGGGGCCGGGAGACCCAGTACTTC
CSVGGGRETQYF
>-|TRBV11-2|-|TRBJ1-2
TGTGCCAGCAGCTTAGATTCCCAAGTGCATCTTACAGGGTATGGCTACACCTTC
CASSLDSQVHLTGYGYTF
>-|TRBV3-1/TRBV3-2|-|TRBJ1-5
TGTGCCAGCAGCCAGGGGGCCAGCAATCAGCCCCAGCATTTT
CASSQGASNQPQHF
>-|TRBV19|-|TRBJ1-5
TGTGCCAGTAGTATTACGGGGAATCAGCCCCAGCATTTT
CASSITGNQPQHF